One sample yielded the 16 T cell receptor beta chains listed below, sequenced in a study of T cells in Graves' hyperthyroidism and ophthalmopathy. TCR beta CDR3 sequences were amplified from RNA transcripts. The HTBI primer set was used in a first-round RT-PCR of the TCR CDR3. TCRdb processed the multiplex PCR reads anew with MiXCR; each CDR3 protein has one entry. The sample lists approximately 400,000 distinct CDR3 sequences; about 14% were seen once. The sequenced sample consisted of blood. The receptor set was obtained from a woman aged 25 to 39 with Graves' ophthalmopathy.

This clonotype appeared many times. The chain combines TRBV28 with TRBJ1-5; a possible D gene is TRBD1 (5 bases). In germline, CDR1 is MDHEN, CDR2 SYDVKM. This CDR3 contains 14 residues. V dropped 7 bases and J dropped 7 bases, with 17 bases sitting between them. The CDR3 nucleotides are TGTGCCAGCACCCCGATCGGGGGTTCGCAGCCCCAGCATTTT. It translates to CASTPIGGSQPQHF.

Ten or more counts support this clonotype. The J gene is TRBJ1-2, the V gene TRBV10-2, with 8 bases lining up with TRBD1. The germline gives CDR1 WSHSY, CDR2 SAAADI. The CDR3 length is 15 residues. With 4 bases clipped from V and 4 bases from J, the junction kept 8 bases outside the gene matches. As DNA, the CDR3 is TGCGCCAGCAGTGTGCAGGGGGCCCTGCCCTATGGCTACACCTTC. Translation gives CASSVQGALPYGYTF.

This chain connects TRBV30 to TRBJ1-4; D unclear. There are 13 residues in the CDR3. The germline CDR1 and CDR2 sequences are GTSNPN and SVGIG (reference sequence). Between the trimmed V and J ends, which lost 0 bases and 10 bases, there was a span of 12 bases. The CDR3: CAWSVDPGGKLFF. The CDR3 DNA follows: TGTGCCTGGAGTGTAGATCCGGGAGGAAAACTGTTTTTT.

In regard to this clonotype: This may arise from a read error, as a much more abundant clone is one base away. The rearrangement links TRBV13 to TRBJ2-1; a possible D gene is TRBD1 (5 bases). Between the trimmed V and J ends, which lost 4 bases and 12 bases, there was a span of 19 bases. The CDR3 runs 14 residues. Germline CDR1 is PRHDT and CDR2 is FYEKMQ (reference sequence). CDR3 DNA sequence: TGTGCCAGCAGCTCAAAGGGGTACCTGCCCGGGCAGTTCTTC. Protein: CASSSKGYLPGQFF.

The table lists this clonotype with many counts. The J gene is TRBJ2-4, the V gene TRBV27; D not resolved. CDR1 and CDR2 from the germline V gene are MNHEY and SMNVEV (reference sequence). This CDR3 has 12 residues. V was pared by 3 bases and J by 2 bases, with 2 bases between. The CDR3 loop reads CASSFTKNIQYF. In DNA, the CDR3 is TGTGCCAGCAGTTTCACCAAAAACATTCAGTACTTC.

This clonotype turned up a few times. The CDR3 reads CSVTPGQQETQYF. DNA for the CDR3: TGCAGCGTTACTCCGGGACAGCAAGAGACCCAGTACTTC. The chain combines TRBV29-1 with TRBJ2-5, with 7 positions matching TRBD1. With V trimmed by 5 bases and J by 2 bases, 5 bases remained unmatched. Germline V gene data show CDR1 as SQVTM and CDR2 as ANQGSEA. The CDR3 extends over 13 amino acids. Variable domain in full (rest from reference TRBV29-1 and TRBJ2-5): SAVISQKPSRDICQRGTSLTIQCQVDSQVTMMFWYRQQPGQSLTLIATANQGSEATYESGFVIDKFPISRPNLTFSTLTVSNMSPEDSSIYLCSVTPGQQETQYFGPGTRLLVL.

The chain links TRBV2 to TRBJ2-3, with a possible D match to TRBD2 (6 bases). The CDR3 runs 14 residues. V gave up 5 bases and J gave up 3 bases, with 12 bases separating them. Germline V gene data show CDR1 as SNHLY and CDR2 as FYNNEI. The CDR3 DNA is TGTGCCAGCAGTAAAGGAGGGTCGACAGATACGCAGTATTTT. Its protein is CASSKGGSTDTQYF.

To note about this clonotype: A read error may produce the germline difference seen at one junction end. The chain employs TRBV6-1 and TRBJ1-1, with 7 positions matching TRBD1. CDR1 and CDR2 from the germline V gene are MNHNS and SASEGT. This CDR3 is built from 16 residues. Written as DNA, the CDR3 is TGTGCCAGCAGTGAGTTCAGGACAGGAGTGAACATTGAAGCTTTCTTT. Encoded protein: CASSEFRTGVNIEAFF.

This clonotype was found a few times. The rearrangement uses TRBV6-1 and TRBJ1-6, with no clear D. In germline, CDR1 is MNHNS, CDR2 SASEGT. The V end lost 5 bases, the J end lost 2 bases, and 13 bases lay between the germline ends. The CDR3 has 16 amino acids. CDR3: CASSSPEEAYNSPLHF. For the CDR3, the DNA is TGTGCCAGCAGTTCCCCGGAAGAGGCCTATAATTCACCCCTCCACTTT.

This rearrangement joins TRBV4-2 to TRBJ2-1; TRBD2 aligns across 11 bases. Germline V gene data show CDR1 as LGHNA and CDR2 as YNFKEQ. The CDR3 sequence is 15 residues long. V shed 0 bases and J 14 bases; nucleotides not matched to a gene: 9. CDR3 nucleotides: TGTGCCAGCAGCCAAGATGAACTAGCGGGGGCCCAGGAGTTCTTC. It yields the protein CASSQDELAGAQEFF.

This clonotype has a single count. The CDR3 loop is CASSEASGSGGPKSSYEQYF. The CDR3 DNA reads as TGTGCCAGCAGTGAAGCGTCCGGGAGCGGGGGCCCTAAAAGCTCCTACGAGCAGTACTTC. V gene TRBV2 combines with J gene TRBJ2-7; 8 nucleotides agree with TRBD2. Germline assignment: CDR1 SNHLY and CDR2 FYNNEI. The CDR3 runs 20 residues. J was trimmed by 0 bases and V by 0 bases; bases with no gene match: 16.

This chain links TRBV5-1 with TRBJ2-1; TRBD2 matches at 7 bases. V gave up 5 bases and J gave up 7 bases; unmatched junction bases: 12. Germline CDR1 and CDR2: SGHRS and YFSETQ. The CDR3 is made up of 15 amino acids. The CDR3 DNA is TGCGCCAGCAGTTGGAGCGGGAACTTCGCGAATGAGCAGTTCTTC. This sequence encodes CASSWSGNFANEQFF.

The V gene is TRBV5-8, the J gene TRBJ2-2; 8 bases are a match to TRBD1. V lost 2 bases to trimming and J lost 0 bases; unmatched junction nucleotides: 6. The CDR3 consists of 17 residues. Germline CDR1 SGHTS, CDR2 YDEGEE. Here the CDR3 reads CASSFGQGTTNTGELFF. CDR3 DNA: TGTGCCAGCAGCTTCGGACAGGGCACAACGAACACCGGGGAGCTGTTTTTT.

V usage is TRBV4-2 and J usage is TRBJ2-4; a weak D match, TRBD2 (5 bases). CDR1 and CDR2 from the germline V gene are LGHNA and YNFKEQ. The CDR3 runs 18 residues. V was cut by 4 bases and J by 0 bases, with 19 bases left in between. The CDR3 here is CASSPRAPTQIAKNIQYF. The CDR3 DNA reads TGTGCCAGCAGCCCGAGGGCACCAACCCAAATAGCCAAAAACATTCAGTACTTC.

The chain links TRBV12-3 or TRBV12-4 to TRBJ1-1; the D is unclear. Trimming left V 5 bases short and J 3 bases short, with 13 bases between. The CDR3 loop spans 14 amino acids. The CDR3 DNA reads TGTGCCAGCAGTGCCGCGGGTCGTCACACTGAAGCTTTCTTT. Translation: CASSAAGRHTEAFF.

The table lists this clonotype with many counts. This chain joins TRBV18 and TRBJ1-2; D may be TRBD1 (6 bases). The CDR3 contains 15 residues. Germline values: CDR1 KGHSH, CDR2 LQKENI. V was pared by 1 base and J by 4 bases, with 13 bases between. In DNA, the CDR3 is TGTGCCAGCTCACCACAAGGGCTGGGGGCCTATGGCTACACCTTC. It yields the protein CASSPQGLGAYGYTF. The variable domain in full, with the rest retrieved from reference TRBV18 and TRBJ1-2, is NAGVMQNPRHLVRRRGQEARLRCSPMKGHSHVYWYRQLPEEGLKFMVYLQKENIIDESGMPKERFSAEFPKEGPSILRIQQVVRGDSAAYFCASSPQGLGAYGYTFGSGTRLTVV.